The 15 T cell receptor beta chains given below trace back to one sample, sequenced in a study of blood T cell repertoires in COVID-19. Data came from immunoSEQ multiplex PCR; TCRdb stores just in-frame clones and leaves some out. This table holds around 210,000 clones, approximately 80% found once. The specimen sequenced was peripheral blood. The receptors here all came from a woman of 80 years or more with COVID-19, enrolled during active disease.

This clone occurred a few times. CDR3 amino acids: CASSHTLAGTGAGANVLTF. The CDR3 DNA sequence: TGTGCCAGCAGTCACACGCTGGCAGGGACAGGGGCCGGGGCCAACGTCCTGACTTTC. This sequence joins TRBV5-6 and TRBJ2-6, with 10 bases aligning to TRBD1. Germline assignment: CDR1 SGHDT and CDR2 YYEEEE. Trimming took 5 bases from V and 4 from J; bases not matched to a gene: 15. CDR3 length equals 19 residues.

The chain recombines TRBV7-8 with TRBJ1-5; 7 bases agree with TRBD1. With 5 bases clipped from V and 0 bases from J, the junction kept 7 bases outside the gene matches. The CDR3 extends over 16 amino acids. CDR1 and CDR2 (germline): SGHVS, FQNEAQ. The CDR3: CASSLGTANSNQPQHF. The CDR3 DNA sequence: TGTGCCAGCAGCCTAGGGACAGCTAATAGCAATCAGCCCCAGCATTTT.

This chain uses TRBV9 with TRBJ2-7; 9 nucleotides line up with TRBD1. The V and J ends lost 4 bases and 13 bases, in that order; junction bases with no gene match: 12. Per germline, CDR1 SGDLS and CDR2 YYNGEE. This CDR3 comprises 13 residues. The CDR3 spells CASSIQRTGEIYF. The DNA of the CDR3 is TGTGCCAGCAGCATCCAGAGGACAGGGGAGATTTACTTC.

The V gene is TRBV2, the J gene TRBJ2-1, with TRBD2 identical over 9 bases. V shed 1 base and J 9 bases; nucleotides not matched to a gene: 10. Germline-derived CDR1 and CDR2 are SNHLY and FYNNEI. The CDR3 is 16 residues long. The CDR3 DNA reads TGTGCCAGCAGTGAAGGGGGCGGGAGGGCCAAAGGTGAGCAGTTCTTC. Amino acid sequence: CASSEGGGRAKGEQFF.

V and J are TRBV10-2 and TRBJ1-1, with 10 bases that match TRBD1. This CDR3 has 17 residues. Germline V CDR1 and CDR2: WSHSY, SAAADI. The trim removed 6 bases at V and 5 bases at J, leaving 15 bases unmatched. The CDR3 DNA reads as TGCGCCAGCAGCCCAACCGGGACAGGGGTAAAAGGTACTGAAGCTTTCTTT. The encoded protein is CASSPTGTGVKGTEAFF.

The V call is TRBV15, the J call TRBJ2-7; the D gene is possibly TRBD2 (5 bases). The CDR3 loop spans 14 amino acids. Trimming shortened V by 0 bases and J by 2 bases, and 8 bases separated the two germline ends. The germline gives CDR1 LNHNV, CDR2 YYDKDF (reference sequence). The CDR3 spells CATSRDREAYEQYF. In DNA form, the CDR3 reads TGTGCCACCAGCAGAGATCGGGAAGCCTACGAGCAGTACTTC.

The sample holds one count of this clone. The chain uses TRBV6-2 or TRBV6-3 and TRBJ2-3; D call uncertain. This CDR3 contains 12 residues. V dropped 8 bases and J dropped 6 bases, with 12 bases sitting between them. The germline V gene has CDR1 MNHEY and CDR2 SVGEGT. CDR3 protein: CASRFLSDTQYF. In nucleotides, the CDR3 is TGTGCCAGCCGTTTTTTGAGCGATACGCAGTATTTT.

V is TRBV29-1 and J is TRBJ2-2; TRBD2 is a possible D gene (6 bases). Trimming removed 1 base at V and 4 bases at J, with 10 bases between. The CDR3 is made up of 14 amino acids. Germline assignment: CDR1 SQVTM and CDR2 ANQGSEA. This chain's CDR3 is CSVEGRDLTGELFF. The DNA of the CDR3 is TGCAGCGTTGAAGGGCGGGACCTCACCGGGGAGCTGTTTTTT.

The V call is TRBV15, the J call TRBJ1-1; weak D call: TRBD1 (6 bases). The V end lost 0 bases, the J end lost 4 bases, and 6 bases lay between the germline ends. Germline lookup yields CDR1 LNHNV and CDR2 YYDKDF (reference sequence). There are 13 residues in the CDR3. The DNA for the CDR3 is TGTGCCACCAGCAGAGAAGGGGGCACTGAAGCTTTCTTT. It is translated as CATSREGGTEAFF.

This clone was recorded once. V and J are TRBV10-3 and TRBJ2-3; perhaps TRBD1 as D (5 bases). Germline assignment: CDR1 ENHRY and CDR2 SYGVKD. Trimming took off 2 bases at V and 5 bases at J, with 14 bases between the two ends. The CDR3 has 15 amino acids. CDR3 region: CAISELQGTLDTQYF. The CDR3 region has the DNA TGTGCCATCAGTGAGCTGCAGGGAACTTTAGATACGCAGTATTTT.

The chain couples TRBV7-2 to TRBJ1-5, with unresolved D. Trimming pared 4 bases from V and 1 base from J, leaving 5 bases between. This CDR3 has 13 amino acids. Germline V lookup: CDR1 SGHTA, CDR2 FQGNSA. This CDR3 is CASSSGSNQPQHF. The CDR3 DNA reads TGTGCCAGCAGCTCTGGCAGCAATCAGCCCCAGCATTTT.

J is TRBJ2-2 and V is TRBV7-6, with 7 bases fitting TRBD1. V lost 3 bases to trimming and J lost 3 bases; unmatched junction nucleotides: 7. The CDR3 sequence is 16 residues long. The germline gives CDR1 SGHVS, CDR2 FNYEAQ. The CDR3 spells CASSFLGQADTGELFF. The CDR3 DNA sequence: TGTGCCAGCAGCTTCCTCGGACAGGCTGACACCGGGGAGCTGTTTTTT. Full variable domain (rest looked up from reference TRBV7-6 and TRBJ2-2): GAGVSQSPRYKVTKRGQDVALRCDPISGHVSLYWYRQALGQGPEFLTYFNYEAQQDKSGLPNDRFSAERPEGSISTLTIQRTEQRDSAMYRCASSFLGQADTGELFFGEGSRLTVL.

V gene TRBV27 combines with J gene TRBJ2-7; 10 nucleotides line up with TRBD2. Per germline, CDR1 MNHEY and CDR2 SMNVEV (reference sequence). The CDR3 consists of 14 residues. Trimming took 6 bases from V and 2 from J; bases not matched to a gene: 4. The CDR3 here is CASSLAGGAYEQYF. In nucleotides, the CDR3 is TGTGCCAGCAGCTTAGCGGGGGGAGCCTACGAGCAGTACTTC.

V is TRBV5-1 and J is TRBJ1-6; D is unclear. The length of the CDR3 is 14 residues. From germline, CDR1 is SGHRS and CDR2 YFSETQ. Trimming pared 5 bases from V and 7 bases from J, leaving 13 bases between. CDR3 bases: TGCGCCAGCAGTAACAACGGGGAAAATTCACCCCTCCACTTT. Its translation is CASSNNGENSPLHF. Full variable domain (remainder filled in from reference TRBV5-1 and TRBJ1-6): KAGVTQTPRYLIKTRGQQVTLSCSPISGHRSVSWYQQTPGQGLQFLFEYFSETQRNKGNFPGRFSGRQFSNSRSEMNVSTLELGDSALYLCASSNNGENSPLHFGNGTRLTVT.

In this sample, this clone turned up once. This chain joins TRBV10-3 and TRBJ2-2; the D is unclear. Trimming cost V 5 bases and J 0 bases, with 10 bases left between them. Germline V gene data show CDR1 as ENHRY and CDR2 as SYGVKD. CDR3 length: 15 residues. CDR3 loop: CAISSKTTNTGELFF. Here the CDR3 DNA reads TGTGCCATCAGTTCCAAAACAACGAACACCGGGGAGCTGTTTTTT.